Shown below are 30 T cell receptor beta chains from a single sample sequenced in a study of glioma-infiltrating T cells after dendritic cell vaccination. Libraries were prepared by immunoSEQ multiplex PCR; TCRdb keeps only in-frame clonotypes and omits some of them. The repertoire holds some 100,000 clones, with 85% to 90% as singletons. This specimen consisted of blood, obtained before dendritic cell vaccination. Receptor source: a human donor with glioblastoma.

CDR3 region: CASSLGVGLAGIHEQFF. DNA of the CDR3: TGTGCCAGCAGTTTAGGCGTGGGACTAGCGGGGATCCATGAGCAGTTCTTC. The chain combines TRBV27 with TRBJ2-1, with 13 bases that match TRBD2. The V gene's germline CDR1 is MNHEY and CDR2 SMNVEV (reference sequence). With 2 bases clipped from V and 8 bases from J, the junction kept 9 bases outside the gene matches. This CDR3 is 17 amino acids long.

This chain links TRBV9 with TRBJ2-1; possible D gene TRBD2, 7 bases. This CDR3 spans 15 amino acids. Germline CDR1 SGDLS, CDR2 YYNGEE. The V and J ends lost 1 base and 5 bases respectively, with 13 bases between them. The CDR3 DNA is TGTGCCAGCAGCGTAAACGTAGGGGGGGACAATGAGCAGTTCTTC. Translated, it gives CASSVNVGGDNEQFF.

V and J are TRBV10-2 and TRBJ1-2, with 8 bases matching TRBD1. V shed 3 bases, J shed 2 bases, and the junction held 11 bases outside the gene matches. This CDR3 is built from 17 residues. The germline V gene has CDR1 WSHSY and CDR2 SAAADI. The CDR3 DNA reads as TGCGCCAGCAGTGATCCTACCCCAGGGGGCTCGAACTATGGCTACACCTTC. This sequence encodes CASSDPTPGGSNYGYTF.

The chain recombines TRBV30 with TRBJ2-5; 9 bases fit TRBD1. CDR3 length equals 13 residues. CDR1 is GTSNPN and CDR2 is SVGIG in the germline V gene (reference sequence). After removal of 5 bases from V and 7 bases from J, the junction contained 8 bases not matched to a gene. The CDR3 region is CAWAGQGGGTQYF. In nucleotides, the CDR3 is TGTGCCTGGGCGGGACAGGGAGGAGGGACCCAGTACTTC. Looking up the rest from reference TRBV30 and TRBJ2-5 gives the full variable domain: SQTIHQWPATLVQPVGSPLSLECTVEGTSNPNLYWYRQAAGRGLQLLFYSVGIGQISSEVPQNLSASRPQDRQFILSSKKLLLSDSGFYLCAWAGQGGGTQYFGPGTRLLVL.

The chain recombines TRBV5-6 with TRBJ2-1; D not resolved. The CDR3 is 13 amino acids. Germline V gene data show CDR1 as SGHDT and CDR2 as YYEEEE. V lost 0 bases and J 11 bases, leaving 12 bases between the germline ends. The CDR3 spells CASSLDLSPQQFF. In DNA form, the CDR3 reads TGTGCCAGCAGCTTGGATCTTAGTCCACAGCAGTTCTTC.

The chain links TRBV18 to TRBJ2-7, with D perhaps TRBD1 (6 bases). The CDR3 length is 14 residues. Germline V gene data show CDR1 as KGHSH and CDR2 as LQKENI. Trimming cost V 1 base and J 2 bases, with 9 bases left between them. The CDR3 region is CASSPLQGAYEQYF. CDR3 nucleotide sequence: TGTGCCAGCTCACCACTACAGGGCGCCTACGAGCAGTACTTC.

The chain links TRBV27 to TRBJ2-3; possibly TRBD2 for D (6 bases). The V end was cut by 6 bases, the J end by 4 bases, with 11 bases between. Looked up from germline, CDR1 is MNHEY and CDR2 is SMNVEV (reference sequence). This CDR3 contains 13 residues. The CDR3 nucleotides are TGTGCCAGCAGCTCCGGAGGGTCAGATACGCAGTATTTT. Its protein product is CASSSGGSDTQYF.

The J gene is TRBJ1-3, the V gene TRBV7-6; maybe TRBD1 (5 bases). The germline V gene has CDR1 SGHVS and CDR2 FNYEAQ. Trimming cost V 1 base and J 0 bases, with 22 bases left between them. CDR3 length: 20 residues. The CDR3, as DNA: TGTGCCAGCAGCTTAGGGGGTTGGGGCAGTAGGACAATCTCTGGAAACACCATATATTTT. Protein sequence: CASSLGGWGSRTISGNTIYF.

The gene calls are TRBV4-1 and TRBJ2-3, with TRBD2 as a possible D gene (6 bases). Germline CDR1 reads MGHRA; CDR2 reads YSYEKL. V was pared by 0 bases and J by 6 bases, with 10 bases between. This CDR3 has 14 residues. The CDR3 reads CASSQEGGSDTQYF. CDR3 bases: TGCGCCAGCAGCCAAGAGGGGGGATCCGATACGCAGTATTTT.

V and J are TRBV19 and TRBJ1-1, with a weak D call TRBD1 (5 bases). V lost 3 bases, J lost 0 bases, and 5 bases lay in between. Germline lookup yields CDR1 LNHDA and CDR2 SQIVND (reference sequence). CDR3 length: 13 amino acids. The CDR3 reads CASSMGLNTEAFF. CDR3 DNA sequence: TGTGCCAGTAGTATGGGGCTGAACACTGAAGCTTTCTTT.

This CDR3 reads CASSLLGGRNGYTF. The CDR3 DNA follows: TGTGCCAGCAGCTTGTTGGGGGGGCGGAATGGCTACACCTTC. The gene calls are TRBV5-6 and TRBJ1-2; D perhaps matches TRBD1 (6 bases). Germline V CDR1 and CDR2: SGHDT, YYEEEE. V lost 1 base to trimming and J lost 6 bases, with 13 bases between them. The CDR3 sequence is 14 residues long. Based on the CDR3 plus reference TRBV5-6 and TRBJ1-2, the full variable domain is DAGVTQSPTHLIKTRGQQVTLRCSPKSGHDTVSWYQQALGQGPQFIFQYYEEEERQRGNFPDRFSGHQFPNYSSELNVNALLLGDSALYLCASSLLGGRNGYTFGSGTRLTVV.

The V call is TRBV2, the J call TRBJ2-4; D is unresolved. The CDR3 is 13 residues long. Germline V gene lookup returns CDR1 SNHLY and CDR2 FYNNEI. V was cut by 8 bases and J by 1 base, with 9 bases left in between. The CDR3 DNA sequence: TGTGCCAGCGATCGCGCGGCCAAAAACATTCAGTACTTC. Encoded protein: CASDRAAKNIQYF.

The chain has TRBV30 and TRBJ2-5; D might be TRBD2 (5 bases). The CDR3 has 12 amino acids. Trimming took 0 bases from V and 5 from J, leaving 7 bases between them. Germline assignment: CDR1 GTSNPN and CDR2 SVGIG (reference sequence). CDR3 in amino acids: CAWSVLGETQYF. The CDR3 DNA is TGTGCCTGGAGTGTACTAGGGGAGACCCAGTACTTC.

This clone came up once. In nucleotides, the CDR3 is TGCGCCAGCTCCAACCCAGCGAGCACAGATACGCAGTATTTT. Its translation: CASSNPASTDTQYF. V gene TRBV5-1 combines with J gene TRBJ2-3; D ambiguous. Deletions cut 7 bases from V and 0 bases from J, with 12 bases between. The germline gives CDR1 SGHRS, CDR2 YFSETQ. The CDR3 spans 14 residues.

The chain recombines TRBV4-3 with TRBJ1-1, with D tentatively TRBD1 (6 bases). CDR1 is LGHNA, CDR2 YSLEER, per germline. There are 15 residues in the CDR3. Trimming removed 2 bases at V and 5 bases at J, with 15 bases between. The CDR3, as DNA: TGCGCCAGCAGCCAAAGCCCCGGGACAATTACTGAAGCTTTCTTT. Its protein is CASSQSPGTITEAFF.

This rearrangement joins TRBV6-1 to TRBJ2-4, with TRBD1 matching 8 bases. The V gene's germline CDR1 is MNHNS and CDR2 SASEGT. V was pared by 5 bases and J by 7 bases, with 10 bases of the junction left unmatched. This CDR3 has 15 amino acids. The CDR3 sequence is CASSPVTGGGNIQYF. As DNA, the CDR3 is TGTGCCAGCAGTCCCGTCACAGGGGGAGGTAACATTCAGTACTTC.

The chain uses TRBV19 and TRBJ2-1, with 8 positions matching TRBD1. Germline V lookup: CDR1 LNHDA, CDR2 SQIVND (reference sequence). The trim removed 9 bases at V and 1 base at J, leaving 2 bases unmatched. This CDR3 spans 13 amino acids. The CDR3 DNA sequence: TGTGCCAGCGGACAGGGTTCCTACAATGAGCAGTTCTTC. Amino acid sequence: CASGQGSYNEQFF. The entire variable domain, with the rest obtained from reference TRBV19 and TRBJ2-1, is as follows: DGGITQSPKYLFRKEGQNVTLSCEQNLNHDAMYWYRQDPGQGLRLIYYSQIVNDFQKGDIAEGYSVSREKKESFPLTVTSAQKNPTAFYLCASGQGSYNEQFFGPGTRLTVL.

V gene TRBV6-5 combines with J gene TRBJ1-5; D remains unclear. V lost 0 bases and J lost 7, with 13 bases in between. Germline V gene lookup returns CDR1 MNHEY and CDR2 SVGAGI. There are 15 residues in the CDR3. The CDR3 reads CASSYSNRVRQPQHF. The CDR3 bases are TGTGCCAGCAGTTACTCGAACCGGGTAAGGCAGCCCCAGCATTTT.

The chain recombines TRBV6-1 with TRBJ2-2, with TRBD2 as a possible D gene (5 bases). Germline CDR1 reads MNHNS; CDR2 reads SASEGT. CDR3 length: 15 residues. The germline V and J ends were trimmed by 4 bases and 3 bases, with 12 bases remaining between them. DNA of the CDR3: TGTGCCAGCAGTGCCCCTAGCATGTACACCGGGGAGCTGTTTTTT. Translated, it gives CASSAPSMYTGELFF.

The V and J genes are TRBV27 and TRBJ2-1, with 9 nucleotides matching TRBD2. The V gene's germline CDR1 is MNHEY and CDR2 SMNVEV (reference sequence). The CDR3 is 13 residues long. The junction had 4 bases not matched to a gene; V was cut back by 7 bases and J by 6 bases. The chain's CDR3 is CASMWRGGNEQFF. In DNA, the CDR3 is TGTGCCAGCATGTGGCGGGGGGGCAATGAGCAGTTCTTC.

This chain links TRBV6-5 with TRBJ1-2; weak D call: TRBD1 (6 bases). V lost 6 bases, J lost 5 bases, and 16 bases lay in between. The CDR3 length is 14 residues. Germline CDR1 MNHEY, CDR2 SVGAGI. In DNA form, the CDR3 reads TGTGCCAGCAGCCCGCGGGGGGCAGAGTATGGCTACACCTTC. This sequence encodes CASSPRGAEYGYTF.

This chain uses TRBV5-6 with TRBJ1-2; 8 bases line up with TRBD1. After removal of 3 bases from V and 0 bases from J, the junction contained 7 bases not matched to a gene. Looked up from germline, CDR1 is SGHDT and CDR2 is YYEEEE. CDR3 length: 16 amino acids. CDR3 coding DNA: TGTGCCAGCAGCTCCGGGGCAGGGGGCACTAACTATGGCTACACCTTC. Translated, it gives CASSSGAGGTNYGYTF.

The J gene is TRBJ2-5, the V gene TRBV11-3, with 11 bases matching TRBD1. Germline CDR1 SGHNT, CDR2 YENEEA. The CDR3 covers 14 residues. Trimming removed 5 bases from V and 4 bases from J; junction bases left unmatched: 3. CDR3: CASSRDRGLETQYF. As DNA, the CDR3 is TGTGCCAGCAGCCGGGACAGGGGGTTAGAGACCCAGTACTTC.

The chain joins TRBV11-2 to TRBJ2-5, with 15 bases aligning to TRBD2. V lost 3 bases, J lost 3 bases, and 8 bases stayed unmatched. This CDR3 comprises 18 residues. Germline lookup yields CDR1 SGHAT and CDR2 FQNNGV. The CDR3 nucleotides are TGTGCCAGCAGCTTGTGGACTAGCGGGAGGGCCGCGGAAGAGACCCAGTACTTC. Translated, it gives CASSLWTSGRAAEETQYF.

V usage is TRBV10-3 and J usage is TRBJ1-1, with D perhaps TRBD1 (5 bases). This CDR3 region has 11 residues. V gave up 10 bases and J gave up 6 bases, with 12 bases separating them. CDR1 is ENHRY, CDR2 SYGVKD, per germline. CDR3 amino acids: CATTGGAEAFF. For the CDR3, the DNA is TGTGCCACCACCGGAGGGGCTGAAGCTTTCTTT.

The V gene is TRBV15, the J gene TRBJ2-1, with 9 bases fitting TRBD1. Germline CDR1 reads LNHNV; CDR2 reads YYDKDF (reference sequence). CDR3 length: 14 residues. After removal of 8 bases from V and 2 bases from J, the junction contained 4 bases not matched to a gene. The CDR3 DNA sequence: TGTGCCACCTCGAGGGACAGGGCCTACAATGAGCAGTTCTTC. This sequence encodes CATSRDRAYNEQFF.

The gene calls are TRBV11-3 and TRBJ1-1; D is perhaps TRBD1 (6 bases). CDR1 is SGHNT and CDR2 is YENEEA in the germline V gene. This CDR3 has 16 amino acids. The germline V and J ends were trimmed by 1 base and 4 bases, with 16 bases remaining between them. CDR3 region: CASSLGIGGAVTEAFF. The CDR3 DNA is TGTGCCAGCAGCTTAGGGATCGGGGGGGCGGTCACTGAAGCTTTCTTT.

This clone showed up just a few times. The chain employs TRBV6-1 and TRBJ1-6; D ambiguous. Germline-derived CDR1 and CDR2 are MNHNS and SASEGT. Trimming stripped 4 bases from V and 2 bases from J, with 6 bases between. The CDR3 runs to 14 residues. The chain's CDR3 is CASSAGTYNSPLHF. In DNA form, the CDR3 reads TGTGCCAGCAGTGCCGGGACCTATAATTCACCCCTCCACTTT.

The chain has TRBV6-6 and TRBJ2-7, with 8 nucleotides matching TRBD2. The trim removed 0 bases at V and 8 bases at J, leaving 6 bases unmatched. The CDR3 is made up of 14 amino acids. The germline V gene encodes CDR1 MNHNY and CDR2 SVGAGI (reference sequence). CDR3: CASSYSRREGKQYF. The DNA for the CDR3 is TGTGCCAGCAGTTACTCAAGACGGGAGGGGAAGCAGTACTTC.

This clone was picked up one time. The rearrangement uses TRBV15 and TRBJ1-1, with 8 bases aligning to TRBD1. The CDR3 runs to 13 residues. From germline, CDR1 is LNHNV and CDR2 YYDKDF (reference sequence). V gave up 4 bases and J gave up 7 bases; unmatched junction bases: 5. The CDR3 DNA sequence: TGTGCCACCAGCACAATAGGACAGGGTGAAGCTTTCTTT. Its protein product is CATSTIGQGEAFF.